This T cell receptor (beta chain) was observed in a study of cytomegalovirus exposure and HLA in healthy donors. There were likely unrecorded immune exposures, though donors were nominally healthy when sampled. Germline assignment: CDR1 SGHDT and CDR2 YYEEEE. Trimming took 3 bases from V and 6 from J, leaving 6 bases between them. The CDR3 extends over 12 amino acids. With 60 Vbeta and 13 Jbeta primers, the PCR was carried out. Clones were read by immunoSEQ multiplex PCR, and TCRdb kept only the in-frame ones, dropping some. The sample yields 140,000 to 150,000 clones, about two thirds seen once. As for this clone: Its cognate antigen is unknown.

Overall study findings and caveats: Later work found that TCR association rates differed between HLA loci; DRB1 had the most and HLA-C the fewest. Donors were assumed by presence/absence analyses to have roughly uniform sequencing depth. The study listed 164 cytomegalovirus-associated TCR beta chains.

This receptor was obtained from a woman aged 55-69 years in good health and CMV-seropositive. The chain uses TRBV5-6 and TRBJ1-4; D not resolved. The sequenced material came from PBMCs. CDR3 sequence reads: CASSSVYEKLFF. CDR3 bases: TGTGCCAGCAGCTCGGTTTATGAAAAACTGTTTTTT. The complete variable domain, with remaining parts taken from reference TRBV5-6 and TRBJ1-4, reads DAGVTQSPTHLIKTRGQQVTLRCSPKSGHDTVSWYQQALGQGPQFIFQYYEEEERQRGNFPDRFSGHQFPNYSSELNVNALLLGDSALYLCASSSVYEKLFFGSGTQLSVL.